This entry lists 22 T cell receptor beta chains sequenced from one sample in a study of PD-1 blockade in mismatch repair-deficient tumors. Method: immunoSEQ multiplex PCR; TCRdb's copy keeps in-frame clones and lacks some. The repertoire holds tens of thousands of clones, with around 85% as singletons. Material: peripheral blood, obtained 12 weeks after starting pembrolizumab. The receptors were gathered from an adult with mismatch repair-deficient cancer.

The table lists this clone with a few counts. The genes are TRBV4-3 and TRBJ1-5, with TRBD1 as a possible D gene (5 bases). With 1 base removed from V and 5 bases from J, the gap between germline ends came to 6 bases. The CDR3 is made up of 13 amino acids. Germline V CDR1 and CDR2: LGHNA, YSLEER. The CDR3 region has the DNA TGCGCCAGCAGCCAAGGGGGCGATCAGCCCCAGCATTTT. Translation: CASSQGGDQPQHF.

V is TRBV27 and J is TRBJ2-3; D call uncertain. Trimming cost V 4 bases and J 2 bases, with 10 bases left between them. This CDR3 has 14 amino acids. Germline values: CDR1 MNHEY, CDR2 SMNVEV (reference sequence). Written as DNA, the CDR3 is TGTGCCAGCAGTTCCATTCCCGACACAGATACGCAGTATTTT. Its translation is CASSSIPDTDTQYF.

This clone was seen a few times. V and J are TRBV7-9 and TRBJ2-5; D gene uncertain. Germline CDR1 and CDR2: SEHNR and FQNEAQ (reference sequence). V was cut by 4 bases and J by 2 bases, with 8 bases left in between. This CDR3 spans 13 amino acids. The DNA for the CDR3 is TGTGCCAGCAGCTCGACACAGCAAGAGACCCAGTACTTC. Its translation is CASSSTQQETQYF. Together with reference TRBV7-9 and TRBJ2-5, the CDR3 gives the full variable domain: DTGVSQNPRHKITKRGQNVTFRCDPISEHNRLYWYRQTLGQGPEFLTYFQNEAQLEKSRLLSDRFSAERPKGSFSTLEIQRTEQGDSAMYLCASSSTQQETQYFGPGTRLLVL.

V gene TRBV5-4 combines with J gene TRBJ1-3, with D possibly TRBD1 on 6 matching bases. V dropped 4 bases and J dropped 2 bases, with 13 bases sitting between them. This CDR3 has 15 amino acids. CDR1 and CDR2 from the germline V gene are SGHNT and YYREEE (reference sequence). This CDR3 is CASSEQGEAGNTIYF. The CDR3 bases are TGTGCCAGCAGCGAACAGGGAGAGGCTGGAAACACCATATATTTT.

V gene TRBV5-1 combines with J gene TRBJ2-3; TRBD1 might be the D (6 bases). Germline V gene lookup returns CDR1 SGHRS and CDR2 YFSETQ. The CDR3 length is 15 residues. The V gene lost 0 bases and the J gene lost 4 bases, with 12 bases spanning the gap. CDR3 sequence (DNA): TGCGCCAGCAGCTTGGACTTCAGGGGTGCAGATACGCAGTATTTT. The encoded protein is CASSLDFRGADTQYF. The full variable domain, completed using reference TRBV5-1 and TRBJ2-3, is KAGVTQTPRYLIKTRGQQVTLSCSPISGHRSVSWYQQTPGQGLQFLFEYFSETQRNKGNFPGRFSGRQFSNSRSEMNVSTLELGDSALYLCASSLDFRGADTQYFGPGTRLTVL.

The chain couples TRBV27 to TRBJ2-2, with TRBD1 matching 7 bases. This CDR3 spans 15 amino acids. V lost 4 bases and J lost 4; bases outside the gene matches: 6. Germline loops: CDR1 MNHEY, CDR2 SMNVEV (reference sequence). In DNA, the CDR3 is TGTGCCAGCAGTTGGGACAGTGCGGGCACCGGGGAGCTGTTTTTT. Protein: CASSWDSAGTGELFF.

The V call is TRBV5-1, the J call TRBJ1-5, with D uncertain. The CDR3 loop spans 14 amino acids. From germline, CDR1 is SGHRS and CDR2 YFSETQ. The V end was cut by 0 bases, the J end by 5 bases, with 9 bases between. CDR3 region: CASSLGYLDQPQHF. The CDR3 nucleotides read TGCGCCAGCAGCTTGGGGTACTTGGATCAGCCCCAGCATTTT. The whole variable domain, remainder taken from reference TRBV5-1 and TRBJ1-5, is KAGVTQTPRYLIKTRGQQVTLSCSPISGHRSVSWYQQTPGQGLQFLFEYFSETQRNKGNFPGRFSGRQFSNSRSEMNVSTLELGDSALYLCASSLGYLDQPQHFGDGTRLSIL.

V and J are TRBV7-3 and TRBJ2-7; possibly TRBD2 for D (6 bases). CDR3 size: 14 residues. CDR1 SGHTA and CDR2 FQGTGA come from the germline V gene. The germline V and J ends were trimmed by 2 bases and 5 bases, with 13 bases remaining between them. CDR3: CASSLVISGNEQYF. In DNA, the CDR3 is TGTGCCAGCAGCTTAGTTATTAGCGGCAACGAGCAGTACTTC.

This sequence joins TRBV30 and TRBJ2-5; D tentatively reads TRBD1 or TRBD2 (5 bases each). Deletions cut 5 bases from V and 1 base from J, with 20 bases between. CDR3 size: 16 residues. CDR1 and CDR2 from the germline V gene are GTSNPN and SVGIG (reference sequence). The CDR3: CAWVSAEGGGQETQYF. CDR3 nucleotide sequence: TGTGCCTGGGTATCCGCTGAGGGTGGGGGCCAAGAGACCCAGTACTTC.

This chain uses TRBV28 with TRBJ1-1; D not resolved. The germline V gene has CDR1 MDHEN and CDR2 SYDVKM. The CDR3 covers 13 residues. The V gene lost 8 bases and the J gene lost 1 base, with 11 bases spanning the gap. CDR3 DNA sequence: TGTGCCAGCCCCGGTGTAGGGAACACTGAAGCTTTCTTT. This encodes CASPGVGNTEAFF.

This clone was detected only a few times. The rearrangement uses TRBV5-6 and TRBJ2-7; D call uncertain. The CDR3 consists of 15 residues. Trimming cost V 4 bases and J 4 bases, with 18 bases left between them. Germline V gives CDR1 SGHDT, CDR2 YYEEEE. CDR3 sequence reads: CASSRTPNGRYEQYF. The CDR3, as DNA: TGTGCCAGCAGCCGGACGCCAAACGGACGGTACGAGCAGTACTTC.

The V call is TRBV10-2, the J call TRBJ1-5, with a possible D match to TRBD1 (5 bases). Germline assignment: CDR1 WSHSY and CDR2 SAAADI. There are 14 residues in the CDR3. Trimming stripped 10 bases from V and 5 bases from J, with 18 bases between. CDR3 protein: CATSNRGKDQPQHF. The CDR3 DNA reads as TGCGCCACCTCTAATAGGGGTAAGGATCAGCCCCAGCATTTT.

The chain employs TRBV25-1 and TRBJ2-1, with D possibly being TRBD1 (5 bases). CDR3 length: 15 amino acids. The V gene lost 2 bases and the J gene lost 2 bases, with 10 bases spanning the gap. The germline V gene encodes CDR1 MGHDK and CDR2 SYGVNS. The CDR3: CASSEKGRPYNEQFF. Written as DNA, the CDR3 is TGTGCCAGCAGTGAAAAGGGGCGCCCCTACAATGAGCAGTTCTTC.

The rearrangement uses TRBV6-5 and TRBJ2-1, with D unresolved. CDR3 size: 13 residues. Germline-derived CDR1 and CDR2 are MNHEY and SVGAGI. V dropped 5 bases and J dropped 7 bases, with 12 bases sitting between them. The chain's CDR3 is CASSHPAKNEQFF. The CDR3, as DNA: TGTGCCAGCAGTCACCCAGCCAAGAATGAGCAGTTCTTC.

CDR3 protein: CASSDGRANYGYTF. DNA of the CDR3: TGTGCCAGCAGTGATGGCAGAGCTAACTATGGCTACACCTTC. The genes are TRBV6-1 and TRBJ1-2; unclear D gene. The CDR3 loop spans 14 amino acids. Germline V lookup: CDR1 MNHNS, CDR2 SASEGT. The V end was cut by 3 bases, the J end by 0 bases, with 8 bases between.

The chain employs TRBV30 and TRBJ2-3; TRBD2 aligns across 11 bases. The trim removed 2 bases at V and 2 bases at J, leaving 6 bases unmatched. This CDR3 is built from 16 residues. In germline, CDR1 is GTSNPN, CDR2 SVGIG (reference sequence). The chain's CDR3 is CAWSLPLAGDTDTQYF. Written as DNA, the CDR3 is TGTGCCTGGAGTCTTCCACTAGCGGGAGACACAGATACGCAGTATTTT. Based on the CDR3 plus reference TRBV30 and TRBJ2-3, the full variable domain is SQTIHQWPATLVQPVGSPLSLECTVEGTSNPNLYWYRQAAGRGLQLLFYSVGIGQISSEVPQNLSASRPQDRQFILSSKKLLLSDSGFYLCAWSLPLAGDTDTQYFGPGTRLTVL.

The gene calls are TRBV27 and TRBJ1-2; no definite D call. V lost 4 bases and J 1 base, leaving 13 bases between the germline ends. From germline, CDR1 is MNHEY and CDR2 SMNVEV (reference sequence). The CDR3 covers 15 residues. CDR3 DNA: TGTGCCAGCAGTTCACCAGACACGGTTAACTATGGCTACACCTTC. Residues: CASSSPDTVNYGYTF.

The rearrangement links TRBV4-2 to TRBJ2-1; no clear D gene. Germline V gene lookup returns CDR1 LGHNA and CDR2 YNFKEQ. The V gene lost 6 bases and the J gene lost 6 bases, with 18 bases spanning the gap. The CDR3 loop spans 15 amino acids. This chain's CDR3 is CASSPRAVGFNEQFF. DNA of the CDR3: TGTGCCAGCAGTCCCCGGGCAGTGGGGTTCAATGAGCAGTTCTTC.

This rearrangement joins TRBV27 to TRBJ2-2; 8 bases map to TRBD1. Trimming cost V 7 bases and J 5 bases; bases outside gene matches: 6. Germline-derived CDR1 and CDR2 are MNHEY and SMNVEV (reference sequence). The CDR3 is 14 amino acids. The CDR3 sequence: CASTYNRGTGELFF. In DNA form, the CDR3 reads TGTGCCAGCACATACAACAGGGGGACCGGGGAGCTGTTTTTT.

The rearrangement uses TRBV30 and TRBJ1-3; D gene uncertain. The CDR3 has 12 amino acids. The germline CDR1 and CDR2 sequences are GTSNPN and SVGIG (reference sequence). Trimming pared 1 base from V and 4 bases from J, leaving 5 bases between. The CDR3 DNA follows: TGTGCCTGGAGTGCGACAGGAAACACCATATATTTT. It translates to CAWSATGNTIYF.

This chain uses TRBV6-1 with TRBJ2-1; 7 nucleotides match TRBD2. Losses at the gene ends were 4 bases for V and 7 bases for J; bases not matched to a gene: 7. Germline V lookup: CDR1 MNHNS, CDR2 SASEGT. The CDR3 extends over 14 amino acids. The CDR3, as DNA: TGTGCCAGCAGTGCGAGGGACTACCAGAATGAGCAGTTCTTC. Its translation: CASSARDYQNEQFF.

This chain connects TRBV7-9 to TRBJ2-5; 11 bases align to TRBD2. Looked up from germline, CDR1 is SEHNR and CDR2 is FQNEAQ (reference sequence). This CDR3 contains 17 residues. With V trimmed by 1 base and J by 5 bases, 9 bases remained unmatched. CDR3 loop: CASSLEHSGRVWETQYF. CDR3 coding DNA: TGTGCCAGCAGCTTAGAACATAGCGGGAGGGTTTGGGAGACCCAGTACTTC. Full variable domain (remainder filled in from reference TRBV7-9 and TRBJ2-5): DTGVSQNPRHKITKRGQNVTFRCDPISEHNRLYWYRQTLGQGPEFLTYFQNEAQLEKSRLLSDRFSAERPKGSFSTLEIQRTEQGDSAMYLCASSLEHSGRVWETQYFGPGTRLLVL.